The sequence of this T cell receptor beta chain was determined in a study of identical twins. Overall study findings and caveats: Partly confounded zero-insertion analyses could result from invariant MAIT and iNKT cells.

Template switching added a universal primer site; cDNA carried unique molecular identifiers. Each CDR3 protein is one row after TCRdb ran MiXCR on the 5' RACE reads. The sample includes 450,000 to 650,000 distinct CDR3 sequences, 9.6% of them seen just once. This clonotype showed up just a few times. Its antigen is not identified. These same data were also listed under a study on yellow fever vaccine responses in identical twins.

The origin of this receptor is a woman aged 18-29 years in good health. Sequenced material: PBMCs.

The CDR3: CASSPTRGPSYEQYF. CDR3 bases: TGCGCCAGCAGCCCCACCCGCGGTCCCTCCTACGAGCAGTACTTC. The chain employs TRBV5-1 and TRBJ2-7; no clear D. This CDR3 has 15 residues. Germline V gene sequence: CDR1 SGHRS, CDR2 YFSETQ. V was pared by 4 bases and J by 0 bases, with 14 bases between. Looking up the rest from reference TRBV5-1 and TRBJ2-7 gives the full variable domain: KAGVTQTPRYLIKTRGQQVTLSCSPISGHRSVSWYQQTPGQGLQFLFEYFSETQRNKGNFPGRFSGRQFSNSRSEMNVSTLELGDSALYLCASSPTRGPSYEQYFGPGTRLTVT.